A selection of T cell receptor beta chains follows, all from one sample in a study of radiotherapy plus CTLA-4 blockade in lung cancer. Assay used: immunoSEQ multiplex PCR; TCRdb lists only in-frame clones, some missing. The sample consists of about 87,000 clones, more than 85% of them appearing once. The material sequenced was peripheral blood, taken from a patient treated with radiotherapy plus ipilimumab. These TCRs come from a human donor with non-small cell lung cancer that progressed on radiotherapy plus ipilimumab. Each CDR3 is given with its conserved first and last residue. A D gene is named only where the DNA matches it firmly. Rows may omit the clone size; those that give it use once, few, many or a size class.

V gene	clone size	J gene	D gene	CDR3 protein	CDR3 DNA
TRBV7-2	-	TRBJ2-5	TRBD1	CASSPQTGGAETQYF	TGTGCCAGCAGCCCGCAGACAGGGGGCGCAGAGACCCAGTACTTC
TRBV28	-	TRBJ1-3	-	CASSLFWGGPSGNTIYF	TGTGCCAGCAGTTTATTCTGGGGGGGACCATCTGGAAACACCATATATTTT
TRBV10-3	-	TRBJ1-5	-	CAISDTWIQLSNQPQHF	TGTGCCATCAGTGACACATGGATTCAACTTAGCAATCAGCCCCAGCATTTT
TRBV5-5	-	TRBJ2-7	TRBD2	CASSLEPGLAEGKQYF	TGTGCCAGCAGCTTGGAGCCGGGACTAGCGGAGGGGAAGCAGTACTTC
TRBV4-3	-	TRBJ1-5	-	CASSQDRGGDQPQHF	TGCGCCAGCAGCCAAGATCGGGGGGGCGACCAGCCCCAGCATTTT
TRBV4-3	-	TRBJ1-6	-	CASSQSRQAHFSSPLHF	TGCGCCAGCAGCCAGTCCAGACAGGCGCACTTTTCTTCACCCCTCCACTTT
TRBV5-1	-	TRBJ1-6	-	CASSPEGGGSPLHF	TGCGCCAGCAGCCCCGAGGGTGGGGGTTCACCCCTCCACTTT
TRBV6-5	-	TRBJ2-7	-	CASRRDFNSYEQYF	TGTGCCAGCAGGCGGGACTTCAACTCCTACGAGCAGTACTTC
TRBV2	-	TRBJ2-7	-	CASSVLGYEQYF	TGTGCCAGCAGTGTTTTGGGCTACGAGCAGTACTTC
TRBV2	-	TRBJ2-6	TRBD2	CASRTRTSGGLSNVLTF	TGTGCCAGCCGAACCCGGACTAGCGGGGGGCTGTCCAACGTCCTGACTTTC
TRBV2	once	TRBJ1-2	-	CASSVRSYGYTF	TGTGCCAGCAGTGTACGAAGCTATGGCTACACCTTC
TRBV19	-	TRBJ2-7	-	CASSPQRALYEQYF	TGTGCCAGTAGCCCACAACGGGCCCTCTACGAGCAGTACTTC
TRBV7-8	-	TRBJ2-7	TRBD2	CASSLLSQRGSYEQYF	TGTGCCAGCAGCCTGCTCAGTCAGCGGGGGTCCTACGAGCAGTACTTC
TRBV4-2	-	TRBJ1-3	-	CASSHPGQPAINGNTIYF	TGTGCCAGCAGCCACCCCGGACAGCCGGCGATAAACGGAAACACCATATATTTT
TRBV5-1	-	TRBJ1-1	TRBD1	CASSLIQGVTGEAFF	TGCGCCAGCAGCCTTATACAGGGGGTAACGGGTGAAGCTTTCTTT
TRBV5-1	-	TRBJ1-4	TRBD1	CASSLGGRTGGGLYEKLFF	TGCGCCAGCAGCTTGGGAGGGCGGACAGGGGGAGGATTATACGAAAAACTGTTTTTT
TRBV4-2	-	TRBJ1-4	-	CASSRDRSTNEKLFF	TGTGCCAGCAGCCGAGACAGGAGCACTAATGAAAAACTGTTTTTT
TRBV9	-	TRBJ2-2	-	CASSVGRATGELFF	TGTGCCAGCAGCGTAGGGCGGGCGACCGGGGAGCTGTTTTTT
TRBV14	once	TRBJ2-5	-	CASSQGAETQYF	TGTGCCAGCAGCCAAGGGGCAGAGACCCAGTACTTC
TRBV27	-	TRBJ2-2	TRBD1	CASRGTGVHGELFF	TGTGCCAGCAGAGGGACAGGGGTTCACGGGGAGCTGTTTTTT
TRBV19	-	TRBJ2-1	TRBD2	CASSLGTSGNEQFF	TGTGCCAGTAGTCTAGGGACTAGCGGCAATGAGCAGTTCTTC
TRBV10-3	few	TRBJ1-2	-	CAISESSGYINYGYTF	TGTGCCATCAGTGAGTCGAGTGGGTACATCAACTATGGCTACACCTTC
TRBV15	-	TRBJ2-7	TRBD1	CATSREGTGVYEQYF	TGTGCCACCAGCAGAGAGGGGACAGGGGTCTACGAGCAGTACTTC
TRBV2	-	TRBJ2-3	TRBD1	CASSDRGIGTDTQYF	TGTGCCAGCAGTGACAGGGGGATAGGGACAGATACGCAGTATTTT
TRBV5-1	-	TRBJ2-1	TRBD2	CASSFHQSGRTYNEQFF	TGCGCCAGCAGCTTCCACCAAAGCGGGAGGACTTACAATGAGCAGTTCTTC
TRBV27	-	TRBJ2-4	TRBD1	CASSTPGTGQILAKNIQYF	TGTGCCAGCAGTACTCCCGGGACAGGACAGATTTTAGCCAAAAACATTCAGTACTTC
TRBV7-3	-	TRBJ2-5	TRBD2	CASSLTGTSEQTQYF	TGTGCCAGCAGCTTAACCGGGACTAGCGAGCAGACCCAGTACTTC
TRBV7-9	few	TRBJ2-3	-	CASTGSDTQYF	TGTGCCAGCACGGGGTCAGATACGCAGTATTTT
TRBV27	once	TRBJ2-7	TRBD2	CASSLSSRGGHEQYF	TGTGCCAGCAGTTTATCCTCACGGGGGGGCCACGAGCAGTACTTC
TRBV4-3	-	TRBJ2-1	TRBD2	CASSHQRESGEQFF	TGCGCCAGCAGCCATCAGCGGGAGAGCGGTGAGCAGTTCTTC
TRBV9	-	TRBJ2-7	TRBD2	CASSNRLAGGSSYEQYF	TGTGCCAGCAGCAATCGACTAGCGGGGGGGAGCTCCTACGAGCAGTACTTC
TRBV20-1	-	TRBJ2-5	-	CSAMTGETQYF	TGCAGTGCTATGACTGGGGAGACCCAGTACTTC
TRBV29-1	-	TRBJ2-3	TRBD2	CSSRRASGIDTQYF	TGCAGCTCACGACGGGCTAGCGGGATTGATACGCAGTATTTT
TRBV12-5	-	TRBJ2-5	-	CASGSIPLIAWETQYF	TGTGCTAGTGGTTCGATCCCGCTGATAGCCTGGGAGACCCAGTACTTC
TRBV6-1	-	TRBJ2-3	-	CASSESQIDTQYF	TGTGCCAGCAGTGAATCTCAGATAGATACGCAGTATTTT
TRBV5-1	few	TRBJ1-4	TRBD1	CASSQGTGASNEKLFF	TGCGCCAGCAGCCAAGGGACAGGGGCCTCAAATGAAAAACTGTTTTTT
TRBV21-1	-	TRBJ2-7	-	CAGGGGEQYF	TGTGCCGGGGGTGGGGGCGAGCAGTACTTC
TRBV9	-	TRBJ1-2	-	CASRPDGAPYGGYTF	TGTGCCAGCAGGCCAGACGGGGCCCCCTATGGTGGCTACACCTTC